Following are 27 T cell receptor beta chains from one sample sequenced in a study of beta chain features in type 1 diabetes. Expressed TCRB transcripts were sequenced because the entire RNA isolate underwent reverse transcription. Assay used: immunoSEQ multiplex PCR; TCRdb lists only in-frame clones, some missing. The profile shows about 470,000 clones, around 30% of them singletons. Sequenced sample: naive CD4+ T cells from blood. These receptors originate from a man aged 18 to 30 in good health.

This clone turned up a few times. The V gene is TRBV7-3, the J gene TRBJ2-1; D might be TRBD2 (5 bases). The CDR3 totals 13 residues. The V end lost 6 bases, the J end lost 9 bases, and 15 bases lay between the germline ends. CDR1 and CDR2 (germline): SGHTA, FQGTGA. The CDR3 protein is CASSVGLEGEQFF. CDR3 nucleotide sequence: TGTGCCAGCAGTGTAGGGCTTGAGGGTGAGCAGTTCTTC.

The chain joins TRBV5-1 to TRBJ2-3, with a possible D match to TRBD2 (6 bases). This CDR3 is 15 amino acids long. V was pared by 4 bases and J by 4 bases, with 16 bases between. Germline loops: CDR1 SGHRS, CDR2 YFSETQ. The CDR3 sequence is CASSPGQGDSDTQYF. DNA for the CDR3: TGCGCCAGCAGCCCCGGACAAGGGGACTCAGATACGCAGTATTTT.

In its sample, this clone was seen a few times. This rearrangement joins TRBV7-9 to TRBJ2-1; 8 bases match TRBD2. With 1 base clipped from V and 3 bases from J, the junction kept 2 bases outside the gene matches. This CDR3 is built from 15 residues. The V gene's germline CDR1 is SEHNR and CDR2 FQNEAQ (reference sequence). CDR3 amino acids: CASSLESGSYNEQFF. Here the CDR3 DNA reads TGTGCCAGCAGCTTAGAGAGCGGGAGCTACAATGAGCAGTTCTTC.

The chain links TRBV7-3 to TRBJ2-1, with a possible D match to TRBD1 (6 bases). The CDR3 has 15 amino acids. Trimming pared 1 base from V and 6 bases from J, leaving 13 bases between. Germline V gives CDR1 SGHTA, CDR2 FQGTGA. The chain's CDR3 is CASSLRGGWRNEQFF. As DNA, the CDR3 is TGTGCCAGCAGCTTAAGAGGGGGATGGCGCAATGAGCAGTTCTTC. Filled out from reference TRBV7-3 and TRBJ2-1, the complete variable domain reads GAGVSQTPSNKVTEKGKYVELRCDPISGHTALYWYRQSLGQGPEFLIYFQGTGAADDSGLPNDRFFAVRPEGSVSTLKIQRTERGDSAVYLCASSLRGGWRNEQFFGPGTRLTVL.

The chain has TRBV2 and TRBJ2-1; D call uncertain. The CDR3 loop spans 14 amino acids. CDR1 is SNHLY and CDR2 is FYNNEI in the germline V gene. Trimming pared 3 bases from V and 0 bases from J, leaving 6 bases between. CDR3 sequence (DNA): TGTGCCAGCAGTGAGGAGAGCTCCTACAATGAGCAGTTCTTC. Translation: CASSEESSYNEQFF.

V is TRBV5-1 and J is TRBJ2-7, with D uncertain. This CDR3 spans 13 amino acids. Germline CDR1 SGHRS, CDR2 YFSETQ. The V and J ends lost 0 bases and 3 bases respectively, with 7 bases between them. CDR3 in amino acids: CASSLDLGYEQYF. CDR3 in DNA: TGCGCCAGCAGCTTGGACCTCGGCTACGAGCAGTACTTC.

CDR3 loop: CASRFTENTEAFF. The CDR3 nucleotides read TGTGCCAGTAGGTTTACAGAGAACACTGAAGCTTTCTTT. The chain is built from TRBV19 and TRBJ1-1; D gene uncertain. Trimming removed 6 bases from V and 1 base from J, with 9 bases in between. This CDR3 is 13 amino acids long. Germline V gives CDR1 LNHDA, CDR2 SQIVND (reference sequence).

The J gene is TRBJ2-7, the V gene TRBV5-1; TRBD2 matches at 12 bases. In germline, CDR1 is SGHRS, CDR2 YFSETQ. V was pared by 0 bases and J by 7 bases, with 5 bases of the junction left unmatched. This CDR3 contains 15 residues. Written as DNA, the CDR3 is TGCGCCAGCAGCTTGGCACTAGCGGGAGGTCGGGAGCAGTACTTC. Its translation is CASSLALAGGREQYF. The full variable domain, rest sourced from reference TRBV5-1 and TRBJ2-7, is KAGVTQTPRYLIKTRGQQVTLSCSPISGHRSVSWYQQTPGQGLQFLFEYFSETQRNKGNFPGRFSGRQFSNSRSEMNVSTLELGDSALYLCASSLALAGGREQYFGPGTRLTVT.

This chain links TRBV10-3 with TRBJ1-5, with TRBD1 as a possible D gene (6 bases). This CDR3 contains 15 residues. V lost 1 base and J 4 bases, leaving 11 bases between the germline ends. CDR1 is ENHRY, CDR2 SYGVKD, per germline. CDR3 DNA sequence: TGTGCCATCAGTGAGTGGGGGCGGGATAATCAGCCCCAGCATTTT. Encoded protein: CAISEWGRDNQPQHF.

This chain links TRBV4-2 with TRBJ2-3; D gene unclear. Trimming shortened V by 4 bases and J by 4 bases, and 6 bases separated the two germline ends. The V gene's germline CDR1 is LGHNA and CDR2 YNFKEQ. The CDR3 loop spans 12 amino acids. The DNA of the CDR3 is TGTGCCAGCAGCCTAGACCCAGATACGCAGTATTTT. It codes for CASSLDPDTQYF.

This clone was picked up a small number of times. This chain joins TRBV9 and TRBJ2-5, with a tentative D call TRBD2 (6 bases). There are 14 residues in the CDR3. CDR1 and CDR2 from the germline V gene are SGDLS and YYNGEE. V lost 3 bases, J lost 5 bases, and 14 bases lay in between. This CDR3 reads CASSARLVGETQYF. CDR3 nucleotides: TGTGCCAGCAGCGCTCGACTAGTCGGGGAGACCCAGTACTTC.

The chain has TRBV7-2 and TRBJ2-1; 9 bases map to TRBD2. CDR1 SGHTA and CDR2 FQGNSA come from the germline V gene. The J segment lost 12 bases and the V segment lost 4 bases, leaving 7 bases of the junction unmatched. The CDR3 runs 13 residues. In DNA form, the CDR3 reads TGTGCCAGCAGCTCAATACCACTAGCGGGGCAGTTCTTC. As protein: CASSSIPLAGQFF. The full variable domain, in which reference TRBV7-2 and TRBJ2-1 provide the parts outside the CDR3, is GAGVSQSPSNKVTEKGKDVELRCDPISGHTALYWYRQSLGQGLEFLIYFQGNSAPDKSGLPSDRFSAERTGGSVSTLTIQRTQQEDSAVYLCASSSIPLAGQFFGPGTRLTVL.

This clone has only a few counts. This chain links TRBV7-8 with TRBJ2-1; D may be TRBD2 (6 bases). The V end was cut by 5 bases, the J end by 8 bases, with 19 bases between. This CDR3 spans 15 amino acids. Per germline, CDR1 SGHVS and CDR2 FQNEAQ. In DNA form, the CDR3 reads TGTGCCAGCAGCCGGCGTGGGGGGACTCCGGATGAGCAGTTCTTC. Protein: CASSRRGGTPDEQFF. The whole variable domain, remainder taken from reference TRBV7-8 and TRBJ2-1, is GAGVSQSPRYKVAKRGQDVALRCDPISGHVSLFWYQQALGQGPEFLTYFQNEAQLDKSGLPSDRFFAERPEGSVSTLKIQRTQQEDSAVYLCASSRRGGTPDEQFFGPGTRLTVL.

The sample holds one count of this clone. The chain has TRBV27 and TRBJ1-5, with 7 positions matching TRBD1. The CDR3 length is 16 residues. In germline, CDR1 is MNHEY, CDR2 SMNVEV (reference sequence). V shed 6 bases, J shed 6 bases, and the junction held 14 bases outside the gene matches. CDR3 DNA sequence: TGTGCCAGCAGCGCCCTACGGCAGGGGGTGGCTCAGCCCCAGCATTTT. Protein: CASSALRQGVAQPQHF.

This clone was counted a few times. The J gene is TRBJ2-1, the V gene TRBV18; 9 positions match TRBD2. CDR1 and CDR2 (germline): KGHSH, LQKENI. This CDR3 spans 15 amino acids. The junction had 5 bases not matched to a gene; V was cut back by 6 bases and J by 2 bases. The CDR3 sequence: CASSPSGVAYNEQFF. In nucleotides, the CDR3 is TGTGCCAGCTCCCCTAGCGGGGTGGCCTACAATGAGCAGTTCTTC.

Only a few counts were recorded for this clone. This chain joins TRBV7-6 and TRBJ2-2, with D tentatively TRBD1 (6 bases). CDR3 length: 15 residues. Germline-derived CDR1 and CDR2 are SGHVS and FNYEAQ. Trimming removed 4 bases from V and 5 bases from J, with 14 bases in between. CDR3 amino acids: CASSSPWTATGELFF. CDR3 nucleotides: TGTGCCAGCAGCTCACCCTGGACAGCAACCGGGGAGCTGTTTTTT.

CDR3 DNA sequence: TGTGCCAGCAGCTCCTACAGGGCTACCTACGAGCAGTACTTC. Amino acids: CASSSYRATYEQYF. The chain couples TRBV7-8 to TRBJ2-7; D is perhaps TRBD1 (6 bases). Germline values: CDR1 SGHVS, CDR2 FQNEAQ. The CDR3 sequence is 14 residues long. V was cut by 4 bases and J by 2 bases, with 12 bases left in between.

This clone has just a few counts. The V gene is TRBV30, the J gene TRBJ2-7; D call uncertain. CDR1 is GTSNPN, CDR2 SVGIG, per germline (reference sequence). The CDR3 is 12 amino acids. V dropped 1 base and J dropped 5 bases, with 9 bases sitting between them. CDR3 sequence (DNA): TGTGCCTGGAGTGCCACAGCAAACGAGCAGTACTTC. This gives the protein CAWSATANEQYF.

V usage is TRBV5-6 and J usage is TRBJ2-7; D unclear. Trimming stripped 4 bases from V and 4 bases from J, with 9 bases between. CDR1 and CDR2 from the germline V gene are SGHDT and YYEEEE. The CDR3 is 12 residues long. CDR3 amino acids: CASSLGEYEQYF. CDR3 sequence (DNA): TGTGCCAGCAGCCTGGGCGAGTACGAGCAGTACTTC.

As concerns this clone: This sample also contains other DNA sequences that code for the same CDR3. J is TRBJ1-1 and V is TRBV7-3; D is perhaps TRBD1 (5 bases). CDR3 size: 12 residues. The germline V and J ends were trimmed by 5 bases and 1 base, with 5 bases remaining between them. The germline V gene encodes CDR1 SGHTA and CDR2 FQGTGA. The CDR3 reads CASSQGNTEAFF. The CDR3 DNA sequence: TGTGCCAGCAGCCAGGGGAACACTGAAGCTTTCTTT.

This clone was counted only a few times. The chain combines TRBV9 with TRBJ2-1; 13 nucleotides align to TRBD2. J gave up 2 bases and V 7 bases, and 0 bases lay outside the gene matches. This CDR3 contains 14 residues. The germline V gene has CDR1 SGDLS and CDR2 YYNGEE. CDR3 protein: CASGTSGAYNEQFF. The CDR3 DNA reads TGTGCCAGCGGGACTAGCGGGGCCTACAATGAGCAGTTCTTC.

This clone was detected only a few times. The chain has TRBV7-2 and TRBJ1-2, with D maybe TRBD1 (6 bases). The CDR3 consists of 15 residues. Germline CDR1 and CDR2: SGHTA and FQGNSA. V was pared by 1 base and J by 4 bases, with 13 bases between. CDR3 protein: CASSLDRTASYGYTF. The CDR3 coding sequence is TGTGCCAGCAGCTTAGATCGGACAGCGAGCTATGGCTACACCTTC.

The chain links TRBV29-1 to TRBJ1-1, with 10 bases fitting TRBD1. V lost 7 bases, J lost 6 bases, and 5 bases stayed unmatched. Germline values: CDR1 SQVTM, CDR2 ANQGSEA. The CDR3 extends over 12 amino acids. Here the CDR3 DNA reads TGCAGCGGTAGACAGGGGGCGGCTGAAGCTTTCTTT. It encodes CSGRQGAAEAFF.

In this sample, this clone turned up a few times. The chain uses TRBV2 and TRBJ2-5; D is perhaps TRBD2 (5 bases). From germline, CDR1 is SNHLY and CDR2 FYNNEI. Trimming removed 6 bases at V and 2 bases at J, with 7 bases between. There are 12 residues in the CDR3. Written as DNA, the CDR3 is TGTGCCAGCAGGTGGGAGCAAGAGACCCAGTACTTC. It yields the protein CASRWEQETQYF.

This chain connects TRBV30 to TRBJ1-5, with 10 bases that match TRBD1. This CDR3 is 14 amino acids long. V gave up 7 bases and J gave up 4 bases; unmatched junction bases: 7. Germline V gene sequence: CDR1 GTSNPN, CDR2 SVGIG (reference sequence). The CDR3 sequence is CALSGTGVNQPQHF. In nucleotides, the CDR3 is TGTGCCTTGTCCGGGACAGGGGTAAATCAGCCCCAGCATTTT.

The CDR3 sequence: CAWSMTSGKAEQYF. Written as DNA, the CDR3 is TGTGCCTGGAGTATGACTAGCGGGAAGGCCGAGCAGTACTTC. The J gene is TRBJ2-7, the V gene TRBV30, with 11 nucleotides matching TRBD2. CDR1 GTSNPN and CDR2 SVGIG come from the germline V gene (reference sequence). The CDR3 is 14 residues long. The V and J ends lost 2 bases and 6 bases, in that order; junction bases with no gene match: 6.

The J gene is TRBJ2-1, the V gene TRBV30, with TRBD2 matching 8 bases. Germline CDR1 reads GTSNPN; CDR2 reads SVGIG (reference sequence). The V segment lost 0 bases and the J segment 6 bases; nucleotides outside the gene matches: 7. The CDR3 is 15 amino acids. CDR3 sequence reads: CAWSVEAGARNEQFF. The DNA for the CDR3 is TGTGCCTGGAGTGTCGAAGCGGGAGCCCGCAATGAGCAGTTCTTC.